A single sample gave rise to the 12 T cell receptor beta chains below, sequenced in a study of CXCR3-negative and CXCR3-positive naive CD8 T cells (dated by TCRdb to the late 2010s). Sequencer: NextSeq 550. The Human TCR Profiling Kit (MiLaboratory) was used to make UMI-labeled 5' RACE TRB cDNA libraries. Based on TCRdb reprocessing of the reads, there is one entry per CDR3 protein sequence, and DNA is missing. This specimen's table enumerates approximately 83,000 distinct CDR3 sequences. The ten largest account for 1.7% of the sample. Sequences were obtained from naive CXCR3- CD8+ T cells from blood. The cell subset or site label on this specimen signifies: CD45RO-CCR7+CD27+CD95- naive CD8+ T cells lacking CXCR3 (TNR3-). Receptor source: a human donor in good health. Some clones in this sample may be carry-over from other donors' samples.

V is TRBV7-9 and J is TRBJ2-3; the D call of TRBD1 rests on TCRdb alone, since no DNA is present to check it. Germline V gene data show CDR1 as SEHNR and CDR2 as FQNEAQ (reference sequence). This CDR3 spans 17 amino acids. CDR3 residues: CASSSGDPRGPTDTQYF.

The rearrangement links TRBV12-5 to TRBJ2-1; as DNA is missing, the TRBD1 call by TCRdb cannot be tested. The CDR3 contains 15 residues. Germline CDR1 LGHNT, CDR2 FRNRAP. This CDR3 reads CASGLIGQGPYSQFF.

The chain uses TRBV5-1 and TRBJ1-2; TCRdb gives TRBD1 as the D gene, but with no DNA this cannot be confirmed. The V gene's germline CDR1 is SGHRS and CDR2 YFSETQ. The CDR3 is 14 residues long. The CDR3 region is CASSLGTEDYGYTF.

The J gene is TRBJ2-1, the V gene TRBV5-1; absent DNA, TCRdb's TRBD2 call cannot be checked. This CDR3 has 16 residues. Germline V gene data show CDR1 as SGHRS and CDR2 as YFSETQ. CDR3 amino acids: CASSWAPAGDTNEQFF.

This chain connects TRBV4-1 to TRBJ2-7; TCRdb names TRBD2, which stays unverified in the absence of DNA. CDR1 and CDR2 from the germline V gene are MGHRA and YSYEKL. This CDR3 is 15 amino acids long. The CDR3 region is CASSQGGLEFPEQYF.

The chain recombines TRBV7-6 with TRBJ2-3. CDR3 length equals 12 residues. Germline V gene data show CDR1 as SGHVS and CDR2 as FNYEAQ. CDR3 region: CASSSDINTQYF.

This CDR3 reads CASSLGGGGEDYGYTF. V and J are TRBV7-8 and TRBJ1-2; TCRdb gives TRBD1 as the D gene, but with no DNA this cannot be confirmed. The CDR3 covers 16 residues. Germline CDR1 reads SGHVS; CDR2 reads FQNEAQ.

This chain uses TRBV4-3 with TRBJ1-1. CDR1 is LGHNA, CDR2 YSLEER, per germline. The CDR3 consists of 15 residues. The CDR3 is CASSQDRIFGTEAFF.

V and J are TRBV28 and TRBJ2-7. Germline V gene data show CDR1 as MDHEN and CDR2 as SYDVKM. The length of the CDR3 is 12 residues. CDR3: CASSPRYYEQYF. Looking up the rest from reference TRBV28 and TRBJ2-7 gives the full variable domain: DVKVTQSSRYLVKRTGEKVFLECVQDMDHENMFWYRQDPGLGLRLIYFSYDVKMKEKGDIPEGYSVSREKKERFSLILESASTNQTSMYLCASSPRYYEQYFGPGTRLTVT.

The CDR3 sequence is CASSSSGTLQETQYF. This chain links TRBV12-3 or TRBV12-4 with TRBJ2-5; TCRdb picks TRBD2, but there is no DNA to check that call. The CDR3 covers 15 residues.

The genes are TRBV15 and TRBJ2-1; no DNA is available, so the TRBD2 call from TCRdb remains unchecked. Germline V gene data show CDR1 as LNHNV and CDR2 as YYDKDF (reference sequence). CDR3 length: 13 amino acids. CDR3 in amino acids: CATSRRGYNEQFF.

The chain has TRBV4-3 and TRBJ1-1; TCRdb outputs TRBD1, but without DNA this stays unchecked. The length of the CDR3 is 14 residues. The germline CDR1 and CDR2 sequences are LGHNA and YSLEER. This CDR3 reads CASSTRDRAPEAFF.